A single sample gave rise to the 30 T cell receptor beta chains below, sequenced in a study of blood T cell repertoires in COVID-19. Profiled with immunoSEQ multiplex PCR; TCRdb holds only in-frame clones, not every one. The table records under 200,000 clones, roughly 82% of them present only once. The source material was PBMCs or T cells enriched from blood (not recorded which). These receptors were taken from a woman aged 55-69 years with acute COVID-19.

This rearrangement joins TRBV7-2 to TRBJ2-1; TRBD1 agrees at 8 bases. The CDR3 extends over 12 amino acids. Trimming removed 4 bases from V and 14 bases from J; junction bases left unmatched: 7. Germline lookup yields CDR1 SGHTA and CDR2 FQGNSA. CDR3 sequence: CASSSSDRVKFF. The CDR3 DNA is TGTGCCAGCAGCTCCTCGGACAGGGTTAAGTTCTTC.

This chain joins TRBV4-1 and TRBJ2-3, with TRBD1 identical over 11 bases. Germline values: CDR1 MGHRA, CDR2 YSYEKL. J was trimmed by 7 bases and V by 5 bases; bases with no gene match: 8. The CDR3 is 15 amino acids. The CDR3 DNA follows: TGCGCCAGCAGCGACCGGGACAGGGGGGGTAATACGCAGTATTTT. Encoded protein: CASSDRDRGGNTQYF.

This chain links TRBV19 with TRBJ1-1; D gene uncertain. The V end was cut by 6 bases, the J end by 6 bases, with 14 bases between. The CDR3 is 13 amino acids. Germline V lookup: CDR1 LNHDA, CDR2 SQIVND (reference sequence). As DNA, the CDR3 is TGTGCCAGTAGCCCCTTTGGCTCTCCTGAAGCTTTCTTT. Translating it yields CASSPFGSPEAFF. The variable domain in full, completed from reference TRBV19 and TRBJ1-1, reads DGGITQSPKYLFRKEGQNVTLSCEQNLNHDAMYWYRQDPGQGLRLIYYSQIVNDFQKGDIAEGYSVSREKKESFPLTVTSAQKNPTAFYLCASSPFGSPEAFFGQGTRLTVV.

The J gene is TRBJ1-4, the V gene TRBV30, with 10 bases that match TRBD1. Germline V gene lookup returns CDR1 GTSNPN and CDR2 SVGIG (reference sequence). The CDR3 runs to 14 residues. The junction had 6 bases not matched to a gene; V was cut back by 4 bases and J by 7 bases. DNA of the CDR3: TGTGCCTGGACCCGACAGGGGGCGAGTGAAAAACTGTTTTTT. Encoded protein: CAWTRQGASEKLFF.

This chain uses TRBV12-3 or TRBV12-4 with TRBJ1-5; D gene uncertain. The germline V and J ends were trimmed by 5 bases and 6 bases, with 11 bases remaining between them. The CDR3 is 13 residues long. The CDR3: CASSLRGGQPQHF. The CDR3 nucleotides read TGTGCCAGCAGTCTCCGAGGAGGTCAGCCCCAGCATTTT.

This rearrangement joins TRBV9 to TRBJ1-5, with TRBD1 as a possible D gene (5 bases). Germline CDR1 SGDLS, CDR2 YYNGEE. The CDR3 is 14 amino acids. Trimming pared 4 bases from V and 7 bases from J, leaving 15 bases between. CDR3 sequence: CASSFTGSEQPQHF. The CDR3 bases are TGTGCCAGCAGCTTTACAGGCTCTGAGCAGCCCCAGCATTTT. Based on the CDR3 plus reference TRBV9 and TRBJ1-5, the full variable domain is DSGVTQTPKHLITATGQRVTLRCSPRSGDLSVYWYQQSLDQGLQFLIQYYNGEERAKGNILERFSAQQFPDLHSELNLSSLELGDSALYFCASSFTGSEQPQHFGDGTRLSIL.

The chain links TRBV29-1 to TRBJ1-2; 7 bases line up with TRBD1. Germline CDR1 SQVTM, CDR2 ANQGSEA. The CDR3 is 16 residues long. Trimming took 0 bases from V and 8 from J; bases not matched to a gene: 15. The CDR3 loop reads CSVEDSARQGLRGYTF. Here the CDR3 DNA reads TGCAGCGTTGAAGATTCGGCTCGACAGGGCCTACGGGGCTACACCTTC.

The table lists this clone with a few counts. The chain links TRBV30 to TRBJ1-2; D remains ambiguous. The CDR3 runs to 12 residues. V lost 5 bases and J lost 8, with 15 bases in between. Germline CDR1 reads GTSNPN; CDR2 reads SVGIG (reference sequence). The CDR3 DNA sequence: TGTGCCTGGGGTCTGGAGGGTTTCGGCTACACCTTC. Its translation is CAWGLEGFGYTF.

The rearrangement uses TRBV9 and TRBJ1-4; 10 nucleotides align to TRBD1. Trimming cost V 5 bases and J 5 bases; bases outside gene matches: 9. Looked up from germline, CDR1 is SGDLS and CDR2 is YYNGEE. This CDR3 is built from 16 residues. DNA of the CDR3: TGTGCCAGCAGACCATCTCCGGGACAGGGGAATGAAAAACTGTTTTTT. The encoded protein is CASRPSPGQGNEKLFF.

V gene TRBV6-6 combines with J gene TRBJ1-5; D remains ambiguous. The CDR3 loop spans 12 amino acids. Germline V gene data show CDR1 as MNHNY and CDR2 as SVGAGI (reference sequence). Trimming took off 6 bases at V and 6 bases at J, with 9 bases between the two ends. The CDR3 protein is CASRPRSQPQHF. CDR3 coding DNA: TGTGCCAGCAGACCCCGCAGTCAGCCCCAGCATTTT.

The chain joins TRBV4-2 to TRBJ2-7, with D perhaps matching TRBD2 (5 bases). This CDR3 spans 18 amino acids. V was pared by 0 bases and J by 3 bases, with 21 bases between. Germline V gives CDR1 LGHNA, CDR2 YNFKEQ. The CDR3 sequence: CASSQEPFAGVANYEQYF. Here the CDR3 DNA reads TGTGCCAGCAGCCAAGAACCCTTTGCGGGTGTAGCCAACTACGAGCAGTACTTC.

V and J are TRBV5-1 and TRBJ2-3, with a weak D call TRBD2 (6 bases). Germline CDR1 reads SGHRS; CDR2 reads YFSETQ. The V gene lost 0 bases and the J gene lost 0 bases, with 11 bases spanning the gap. The CDR3 has 16 residues. The CDR3: CASSLGNSGSTDTQYF. CDR3 sequence (DNA): TGCGCCAGCAGCTTGGGGAATAGCGGTAGCACAGATACGCAGTATTTT.

CDR3 nucleotide sequence: TGTGCCAGCAGCTTACAGGGACAGGGGAACAATGAGCAGTTCTTC. This sequence encodes CASSLQGQGNNEQFF. The chain uses TRBV7-2 and TRBJ2-1; TRBD1 matches 10 bases. CDR1 and CDR2 from the germline V gene are SGHTA and FQGNSA. The J segment lost 5 bases and the V segment lost 2 bases, leaving 3 bases of the junction unmatched. The CDR3 runs to 15 residues.

J is TRBJ1-1 and V is TRBV7-9; no definite D call. CDR1 is SEHNR, CDR2 FQNEAQ, per germline (reference sequence). The CDR3 covers 13 residues. Trimming stripped 2 bases from V and 4 bases from J, with 8 bases between. The CDR3 DNA follows: TGTGCCAGCAGCTTAAAGGCGGGCACTGAAGCTTTCTTT. Amino acids: CASSLKAGTEAFF.

This clone was observed many times. The chain recombines TRBV19 with TRBJ1-1, with D uncertain. The CDR3 loop spans 14 amino acids. Per germline, CDR1 LNHDA and CDR2 SQIVND (reference sequence). Trimming removed 6 bases at V and 2 bases at J, with 13 bases between. Written as DNA, the CDR3 is TGTGCCAGTAGCTCTAGCCCTACTAACACTGAAGCTTTCTTT. Amino acids: CASSSSPTNTEAFF.

This clone came up once. The J gene is TRBJ1-5, the V gene TRBV19; 7 positions agree with TRBD1. V shed 3 bases, J shed 3 bases, and the junction held 8 bases outside the gene matches. Germline V CDR1 and CDR2: LNHDA, SQIVND (reference sequence). The CDR3 runs 16 residues. CDR3 sequence (DNA): TGTGCCAGTAGTATTAAGGGCAGGGGGTACAATCAGCCCCAGCATTTT. Translating gives CASSIKGRGYNQPQHF.

J is TRBJ2-6 and V is TRBV5-1, with TRBD1 matching over 7 bases. V shed 1 base and J 2 bases; nucleotides not matched to a gene: 0. Germline CDR1 reads SGHRS; CDR2 reads YFSETQ. The CDR3 spans 15 residues. The CDR3 loop is CASSLQGAGANVLTF. The CDR3 coding sequence is TGCGCCAGCAGCTTGCAGGGGGCTGGGGCCAACGTCCTGACTTTC.

The chain uses TRBV3-1 (or the pseudogene TRBV3-2) and TRBJ2-1; 7 bases are a match to TRBD2. The CDR3 is 14 residues long. Germline CDR1 reads LGHDT; CDR2 reads YNNKEL (reference sequence). The ends lost 3 bases at V and 6 bases at J; junction bases unmatched: 5. This CDR3 reads CASSQRELGNEQFF. The CDR3 bases are TGTGCCAGCAGCCAGCGGGAGTTGGGCAATGAGCAGTTCTTC.

The rearrangement joins TRBV11-2 to TRBJ1-6, with 7 positions matching TRBD1. After removal of 2 bases from V and 6 bases from J, the junction contained 4 bases not matched to a gene. Per germline, CDR1 SGHAT and CDR2 FQNNGV. The CDR3 totals 15 residues. Written as DNA, the CDR3 is TGTGCCAGCAGCTTACCCGGGACAGTTAATTCACCCCTCCACTTT. Translation gives CASSLPGTVNSPLHF.

The V call is TRBV30, the J call TRBJ2-1; 9 positions agree with TRBD2. V trimming: 0 bases; J trimming: 5 bases; junction bases outside the gene matches: 17. Germline-derived CDR1 and CDR2 are GTSNPN and SVGIG (reference sequence). The CDR3 extends over 19 amino acids. CDR3 sequence reads: CAWSVFLVGGRADDNEQFF. The CDR3 nucleotides are TGTGCCTGGAGTGTATTCCTAGTTGGCGGGAGGGCTGACGACAATGAGCAGTTCTTC.

V is TRBV24-1 and J is TRBJ2-1, with TRBD2 matching over 8 bases. Germline CDR1 reads KGHDR; CDR2 reads SFDVKD. The length of the CDR3 is 16 residues. The J segment lost 7 bases and the V segment lost 1 base, leaving 8 bases of the junction unmatched. CDR3 amino acids: CATSDFVSGKENEQFF. The CDR3 DNA follows: TGTGCCACCAGTGATTTCGTTAGCGGGAAGGAGAATGAGCAGTTCTTC.

V and J are TRBV7-2 and TRBJ1-1; possible D gene TRBD1, 5 bases. Trimming cost V 0 bases and J 0 bases, with 11 bases left between them. The CDR3 consists of 16 residues. Germline CDR1 reads SGHTA; CDR2 reads FQGNSA. The CDR3 loop is CASSLAGGGVNTEAFF. The CDR3 DNA reads as TGTGCCAGCAGCTTAGCGGGGGGAGGGGTGAACACTGAAGCTTTCTTT.

The chain recombines TRBV6-5 with TRBJ2-5; D is possibly TRBD1 (5 bases). The CDR3 runs to 12 residues. Trimming removed 2 bases at V and 4 bases at J, with 5 bases between. Germline V gene lookup returns CDR1 MNHEY and CDR2 SVGAGI. The CDR3 is CASSYRGETQYF. CDR3 nucleotide sequence: TGTGCCAGCAGTTACAGGGGAGAGACCCAGTACTTC.

The V and J genes are TRBV5-1 and TRBJ2-3; maybe TRBD2 (5 bases). Germline CDR1 reads SGHRS; CDR2 reads YFSETQ. CDR3 size: 17 residues. V was trimmed by 2 bases and J by 5 bases, leaving 21 bases between them. The DNA of the CDR3 is TGCGCCAGCAGCTTCTCCCGGTTGAGGGTAGCTGAAGATACGCAGTATTTT. Residues: CASSFSRLRVAEDTQYF.

The chain carries TRBV7-2 and TRBJ1-5, with no clear D. Between the trimmed V and J ends, which lost 1 base and 0 bases, there was a span of 10 bases. The length of the CDR3 is 16 residues. Germline lookup yields CDR1 SGHTA and CDR2 FQGNSA. The CDR3 region is CASSLGHYVSNQPQHF. CDR3 in DNA: TGTGCCAGCAGCTTAGGGCACTACGTTAGCAATCAGCCCCAGCATTTT.

This sequence joins TRBV21-1 and TRBJ1-2. TRBV21-1 is a listed pseudogene. This CDR3 has 16 residues. The CDR3 nucleotides read TGTGCCAGCAGCAAAATTTGCGGGAGATTAACCTATGGCTACACCTTC. This gives the protein CASSKICGRLTYGYTF.

The chain recombines TRBV5-6 with TRBJ1-5; D might be TRBD1 (5 bases). The CDR3 extends over 16 amino acids. CDR1 and CDR2 (germline): SGHDT, YYEEEE. Trimming pared 1 base from V and 2 bases from J, leaving 13 bases between. CDR3 sequence: CASSLRRVGRNQPQHF. CDR3 coding DNA: TGTGCCAGCAGCTTGCGTCGGGTGGGGCGCAATCAGCCCCAGCATTTT.

This rearrangement joins TRBV7-9 to TRBJ2-3; D possibly corresponds to TRBD1 (6 bases). Germline values: CDR1 SEHNR, CDR2 FQNEAQ (reference sequence). Trimming took 3 bases from V and 0 from J, leaving 10 bases between them. The CDR3 runs 15 residues. Here the CDR3 DNA reads TGTGCCAGCAGCTTGGGGCAGGGGAGCACAGATACGCAGTATTTT. Its translation is CASSLGQGSTDTQYF. Drawing the rest from reference TRBV7-9 and TRBJ2-3, the complete variable domain is DTGVSQNPRHKITKRGQNVTFRCDPISEHNRLYWYRQTLGQGPEFLTYFQNEAQLEKSRLLSDRFSAERPKGSFSTLEIQRTEQGDSAMYLCASSLGQGSTDTQYFGPGTRLTVL.

The chain carries TRBV7-2 and TRBJ1-2; D not certain. Germline V lookup: CDR1 SGHTA, CDR2 FQGNSA. V was shortened by 4 bases and J by 8 bases, with 14 bases between the two germline ends. The CDR3 contains 13 residues. Here the CDR3 DNA reads TGTGCCAGCAGCTCTCAAACAGTCCCCGGCTACACCTTC. Translating gives CASSSQTVPGYTF.

This chain links TRBV5-1 with TRBJ2-1; no firm D call. Trimming took 0 bases from V and 10 from J, leaving 8 bases between them. This CDR3 contains 12 residues. Per the germline V gene, CDR1 is SGHRS and CDR2 is YFSETQ. This CDR3 reads CASSLDWREQFF. The CDR3 DNA follows: TGCGCCAGCAGCTTGGACTGGCGGGAGCAGTTCTTC.